This T cell receptor (beta chain) was sequenced in a study of cytomegalovirus exposure and HLA in healthy donors. The PCR ran on 60 Vbeta and 13 Jbeta primers. The assay was immunoSEQ multiplex PCR, and TCRdb's table has in-frame clones only and misses some. Here the sample spans more than 200,000 clones, roughly 80% being singletons. V lost 1 base and J lost 0, with 10 bases in between. Germline CDR1 and CDR2: MGHRA and YSYEKL. This CDR3 contains 15 residues. Findings and caveats of the study: Later analysis showed most CMV-associated TCR beta chains appearing HLA-restricted. In a later analysis, TCR association rates varied by HLA locus: DRB1 most, HLA-C fewest. Presence/absence analyses rested on an assumption that sequencing depth was roughly uniform across donors. Previously analyzed data showed that most TCR beta V segments were productive at a frequency of about 87% or about 30%.

Turning to this clone: Antigen specificity is unknown.

This clonotype was sampled from a man aged 40-49 years in good health and CMV-seronegative. The rearrangement joins TRBV4-1 to TRBJ2-7; D is perhaps TRBD1 (5 bases). The sample was PBMCs. The CDR3 bases are TGCGCCAGCAGCCAAGCTAGGGGCGGCTCCTACGAGCAGTACTTC. Translation: CASSQARGGSYEQYF.